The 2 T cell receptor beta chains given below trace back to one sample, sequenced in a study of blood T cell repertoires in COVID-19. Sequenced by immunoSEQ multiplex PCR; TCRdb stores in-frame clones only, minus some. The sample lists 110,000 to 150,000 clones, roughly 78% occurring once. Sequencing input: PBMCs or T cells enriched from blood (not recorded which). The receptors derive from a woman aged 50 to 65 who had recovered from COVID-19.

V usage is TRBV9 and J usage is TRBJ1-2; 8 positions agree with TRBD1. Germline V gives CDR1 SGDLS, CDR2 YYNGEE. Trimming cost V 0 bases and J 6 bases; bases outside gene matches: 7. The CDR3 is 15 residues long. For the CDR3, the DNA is TGTGCCAGCAGCGTAGGGGGACAGGATTATGATGGCTACACCTTC. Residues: CASSVGGQDYDGYTF.

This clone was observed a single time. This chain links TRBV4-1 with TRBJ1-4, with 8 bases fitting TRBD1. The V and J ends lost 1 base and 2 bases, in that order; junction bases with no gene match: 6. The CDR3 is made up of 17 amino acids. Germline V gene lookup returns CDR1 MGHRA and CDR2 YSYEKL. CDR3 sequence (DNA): TGCGCCAGCAGCCAAGTCCAGGGGGCTCGCACTAATGAAAAACTGTTTTTT. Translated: CASSQVQGARTNEKLFF.